This entry features one T cell receptor beta chain sequence. The target antigen is unknown. Together with a sample-barcoded 5' primer, a J-beta primer mix was included in a second PCR lasting about 7 to 12 cycles. A single record per CDR3 protein comes from TCRdb applying MiXCR to the 5' RACE reads. This sample has 1.5 million to 2 million distinct CDR3 sequences, with 49% found just once. The source of the sample is a study of blood T cells in healthy people across ages. Study-wide results and caveats: Expanded clonotype shifts may have been confounded, as the donors had an unknown CMV status. Per million T cells, the diversity of TCR beta decreased roughly linearly as age advanced.

The germline V gene encodes CDR1 MGHRA and CDR2 YSYEKL. The ends lost 1 base at V and 1 base at J; junction bases unmatched: 8. This CDR3 spans 18 amino acids. Roughly 9.2 milliliters was the volume of peripheral blood drawn from each donor. The source material was blood. V and J are TRBV4-1 and TRBJ2-5, with 11 bases aligning to TRBD2. This sequence originates from a woman in her thirties or forties in good health. CDR3 in DNA: TGCGCCAGCAGCCAAGGGCCTAGGACTAGCGGGTTCCAAGAGACCCAGTACTTC. Protein sequence: CASSQGPRTSGFQETQYF.